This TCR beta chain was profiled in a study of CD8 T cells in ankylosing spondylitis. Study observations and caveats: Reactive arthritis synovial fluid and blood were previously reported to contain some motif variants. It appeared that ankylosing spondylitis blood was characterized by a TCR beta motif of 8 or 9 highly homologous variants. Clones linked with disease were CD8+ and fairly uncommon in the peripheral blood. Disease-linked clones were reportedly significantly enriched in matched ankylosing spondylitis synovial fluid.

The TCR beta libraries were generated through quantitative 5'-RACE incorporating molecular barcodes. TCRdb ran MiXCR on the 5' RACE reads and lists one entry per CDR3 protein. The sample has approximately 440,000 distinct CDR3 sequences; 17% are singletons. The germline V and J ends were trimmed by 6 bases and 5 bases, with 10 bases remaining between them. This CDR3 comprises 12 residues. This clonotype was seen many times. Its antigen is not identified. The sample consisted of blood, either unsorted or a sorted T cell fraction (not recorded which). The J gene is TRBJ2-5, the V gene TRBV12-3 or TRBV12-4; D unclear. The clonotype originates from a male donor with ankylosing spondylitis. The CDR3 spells CASSPTGETQYF. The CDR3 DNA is TGTGCCAGCAGCCCAACCGGGGAGACCCAGTACTTC.